Shown below are 15 T cell receptor beta chains from a single sample sequenced in a study of CD8+CD57+ T cells in acquired aplastic anemia. Using genomic DNA as the template, TCR beta VDJ and CDR3 profiling was carried out. MiXCR, run by TCRdb on the reads, gives a single entry per CDR3 protein. The table includes 400,000 to 450,000 distinct CDR3 sequences, about two thirds detected once. The sequenced sample was sorted CD4+, CD8+, or CD8+CD57+ T cells (not recorded which) from PBMCs. These receptors were taken from a human donor in good health, serving as a control.

This clonotype was counted many times. The chain combines TRBV11-2 with TRBJ1-1, with no clear D. The CDR3 is 15 residues long. The V gene lost 0 bases and the J gene lost 4 bases, with 12 bases spanning the gap. Germline V gene lookup returns CDR1 SGHAT and CDR2 FQNNGV. The CDR3 sequence: CASSLELSGGTEAFF. The CDR3 coding sequence is TGTGCCAGCAGCTTAGAATTGAGCGGTGGCACTGAAGCTTTCTTT.

This clonotype has a handful of counts. The rearrangement joins TRBV11-3 to TRBJ2-5; 7 nucleotides agree with TRBD2. This CDR3 has 18 amino acids. Germline CDR1 reads SGHNT; CDR2 reads YENEEA. The trim removed 1 base at V and 4 bases at J, leaving 15 bases unmatched. The CDR3 DNA reads as TGTGCCAGCAGCTTAGTGAAGAGACTAGCAGGGAACCGAGAGACCCAGTACTTC. Protein product: CASSLVKRLAGNRETQYF.

For this clonotype: Likely a read error: the CDR3 ends without its conserved phenylalanine or tryptophan. This chain connects TRBV12-3 or TRBV12-4 to TRBJ1-5; D remains ambiguous. The CDR3 consists of 16 residues. V was trimmed by 3 bases and J by 4 bases, leaving 16 bases between them. CDR3 region: CASSFSGPTQNQPQHS. The CDR3 coding sequence is TGTGCCAGCAGTTTTTCGGGTCCAACGCAGAATCAGCCCCAGCATTCT.

This chain connects TRBV7-4 to TRBJ2-7; weak D call: TRBD2 (5 bases). The CDR3 is 14 amino acids. Germline V CDR1 and CDR2: SGHVT, SQSDAQ. The V end was cut by 6 bases, the J end by 6 bases, with 18 bases between. In DNA, the CDR3 is TGTGCCAGCAGTGAGAGAGGGAAACGTCCCGAGCAGTACTTC. Residues: CASSERGKRPEQYF. The entire variable domain, with the rest obtained from reference TRBV7-4 and TRBJ2-7, is as follows: GAGVSQSPRYKVAKRGRDVALRCDSISGHVTLYWYRQTLGQGSEVLTYSQSDAQRDKSGRPSGRFSAERPERSVSTLKIQRTEQGDSAVYLCASSERGKRPEQYFGPGTRLTVT.

In the case of this clonotype: Because it lacks the conserved phenylalanine or tryptophan at the end, this CDR3 is likely a read error. The gene calls are TRBV5-1 and TRBJ2-3; D ambiguous. The ends were cut back, 4 bases at V and 5 bases at J, with 17 bases in the middle. CDR3 length: 15 amino acids. The germline gives CDR1 SGHRS, CDR2 YFSETQ. The CDR3 sequence is CASSPGMNSEDTQYL. The CDR3 DNA sequence: TGCGCCAGCAGCCCGGGCATGAACAGTGAAGATACGCAGTATCTT.

This chain uses TRBV20-1 with TRBJ1-3; TRBD1 is a possible D gene (5 bases). The germline gives CDR1 DFQATT, CDR2 SNEGSKA (reference sequence). This CDR3 has 12 amino acids. V was shortened by 5 bases and J by 4 bases, with 9 bases between the two germline ends. In DNA form, the CDR3 reads TGCAGTGCTCCAAAGGGGGGAAACACCATATATTTT. As protein: CSAPKGGNTIYF.

As concerns this clonotype: One end of the junction does not line up with germline, which may come from a read error. The chain recombines TRBV19 with TRBJ1-1; D is possibly TRBD1 (6 bases). The closer fit of TRBJ2-7 to the DNA end suggests the J call may be wrong. From germline, CDR1 is LNHDA and CDR2 SQIVND (reference sequence). The CDR3 runs to 15 residues. Here the CDR3 reads CASSIGGRGTYEQYF. The CDR3 nucleotides are TGTGCCAGTAGTATAGGCGGAAGGGGGACCTACGAACAGTACTTC.

This clonotype has just a few counts. The J gene is TRBJ2-3, the V gene TRBV4-3, with TRBD2 identical over 9 bases. This CDR3 has 17 residues. The trim removed 0 bases at V and 3 bases at J, leaving 7 bases unmatched. Germline V gene sequence: CDR1 LGHNA, CDR2 YSLEER. The CDR3 is CASSQESSGEQTDTQYF. CDR3 nucleotides: TGCGCCAGCAGCCAAGAATCTAGCGGGGAGCAAACAGATACGCAGTATTTT.

The sample holds many counts of this clonotype. The CDR3 sequence is CAWRGVRTSAYNSPLHF. Written as DNA, the CDR3 is TGTGCCTGGAGAGGCGTGAGGACCTCGGCCTATAATTCACCCCTCCACTTT. The J gene is TRBJ1-6, the V gene TRBV30; D is undetermined. Germline CDR1 GTSNPN, CDR2 SVGIG (reference sequence). V was trimmed by 3 bases and J by 2 bases, leaving 17 bases between them. The CDR3 loop spans 17 amino acids.

Concerning this clonotype: This could be a read error, since a much larger clone is one nucleotide away. This chain connects TRBV9 to TRBJ2-1; the match to TRBD2 covers 7 bases. V gave up 6 bases and J gave up 2 bases; unmatched junction bases: 11. In germline, CDR1 is SGDLS, CDR2 YYNGEE. The CDR3 contains 16 residues. CDR3 loop: CASNPRGGFPYNEQFF. CDR3 coding DNA: TGTGCCAGCAACCCCCGGGGAGGGTTCCCCTACAATGAGCAGTTCTTC. Full variable domain (remainder filled in from reference TRBV9 and TRBJ2-1): DSGVTQTPKHLITATGQRVTLRCSPRSGDLSVYWYQQSLDQGLQFLIQYYNGEERAKGNILERFSAQQFPDLHSELNLSSLELGDSALYFCASNPRGGFPYNEQFFGPGTRLTVL.

There are many counts of this clonotype. This chain uses TRBV4-1 with TRBJ1-6; D is ambiguous. This CDR3 region has 15 residues. CDR1 and CDR2 (germline): MGHRA, YSYEKL. V shed 3 bases and J shed 7 bases, with 13 bases lying between them. CDR3 coding DNA: TGCGCCAGCAGCCACCCCGCGTGGCGGAATTCACCCCTCCACTTT. Translation gives CASSHPAWRNSPLHF.

A single count supports this clonotype. The chain carries TRBV14 and TRBJ2-3; TRBD2 matches 10 bases. The V gene's germline CDR1 is SGHDN and CDR2 FVKESK. The CDR3 extends over 19 amino acids. V lost 1 base, J lost 2 bases, and 12 bases stayed unmatched. CDR3 loop: CASSQVFQRGGLFTDTQYF. The CDR3 region has the DNA TGTGCCAGCAGCCAAGTCTTCCAGCGGGGGGGGCTTTTCACAGATACGCAGTATTTT.

The genes are TRBV20-1 and TRBJ1-2; 7 nucleotides align to TRBD1. V was pared by 4 bases and J by 4 bases, with 12 bases of the junction left unmatched. Per the germline V gene, CDR1 is DFQATT and CDR2 is SNEGSKA (reference sequence). The CDR3 spans 15 residues. The CDR3 protein is CSATGPGQYPYGYTF. DNA for the CDR3: TGCAGTGCTACGGGTCCGGGACAGTATCCCTATGGCTACACCTTC.

With respect to this clonotype: One end of the junction is discordant with germline, which a read error may explain. CDR3 coding DNA: TGCAGTGCTAGCCCCAGACGACCGGGGGATTTT. It translates to CSASPRRPGDF. The rearrangement links TRBV20-1 to TRBJ2-3, with TRBD2 as a possible D gene (6 bases). CDR1 and CDR2 (germline): DFQATT, SNEGSKA (reference sequence). This CDR3 spans 11 amino acids.

This clonotype has only one observation. The chain recombines TRBV5-4 with TRBJ1-1; the D is unclear. In germline, CDR1 is SGHNT, CDR2 YYREEE (reference sequence). V lost 0 bases to trimming and J lost 1 base, with 7 bases between them. The CDR3 spans 14 residues. CDR3 sequence reads: CASSLDGENTEAFF. The CDR3 DNA is TGTGCCAGCAGCTTGGATGGGGAGAACACTGAAGCTTTCTTT. Complete variable domain (other parts from reference TRBV5-4 and TRBJ1-1): ETGVTQSPTHLIKTRGQQVTLRCSSQSGHNTVSWYQQALGQGPQFIFQYYREEENGRGNFPPRFSGLQFPNYSSELNVNALELDDSALYLCASSLDGENTEAFFGQGTRLTVV.